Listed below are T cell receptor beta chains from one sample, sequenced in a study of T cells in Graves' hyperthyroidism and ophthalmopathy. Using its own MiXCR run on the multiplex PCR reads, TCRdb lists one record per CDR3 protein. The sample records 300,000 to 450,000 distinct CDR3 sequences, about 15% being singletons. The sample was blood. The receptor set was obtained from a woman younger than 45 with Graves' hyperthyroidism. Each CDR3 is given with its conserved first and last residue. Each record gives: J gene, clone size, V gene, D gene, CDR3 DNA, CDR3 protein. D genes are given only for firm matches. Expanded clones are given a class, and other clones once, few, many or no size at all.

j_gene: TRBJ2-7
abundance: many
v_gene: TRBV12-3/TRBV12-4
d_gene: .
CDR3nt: TGTGCCAGCAGCCCCGGCGGGGCCAAAAACTACGAGCAGTACTTC
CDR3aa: CASSPGGAKNYEQYF

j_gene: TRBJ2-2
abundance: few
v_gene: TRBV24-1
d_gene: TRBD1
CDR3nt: TGTGCCACCAGCACGACCCGACAGGGTGGGTCCGGGGAGCTGTTTTTT
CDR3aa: CATSTTRQGGSGELFF

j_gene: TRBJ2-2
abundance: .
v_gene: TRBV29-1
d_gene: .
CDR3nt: TGCAGCGCCGAGGGGGGGGGGATAACCGGGGAGCTGTTTTTT
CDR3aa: CSAEGGGITGELFF

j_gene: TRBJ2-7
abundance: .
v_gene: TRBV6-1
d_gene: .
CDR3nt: TGTGCCAGCAGGGGGATGGGGGGAGACCGATTGCGGCAGTACTTC
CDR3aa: CASRGMGGDRLRQYF

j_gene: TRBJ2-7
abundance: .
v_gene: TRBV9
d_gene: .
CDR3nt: TGTGCCAGCAGCCGGGACCCCCAGAACGAGCAGTACTTC
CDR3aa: CASSRDPQNEQYF

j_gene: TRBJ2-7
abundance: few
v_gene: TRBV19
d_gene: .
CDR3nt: TGTGCCAGTAGTTCGGGACGAGGGGCCTACGAGCAGTACTTC
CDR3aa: CASSSGRGAYEQYF

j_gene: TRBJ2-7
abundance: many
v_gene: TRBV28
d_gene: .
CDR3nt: TGTGCCAGCAGTTTAGACAGGAACAACTACGAGCAGTACTTC
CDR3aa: CASSLDRNNYEQYF

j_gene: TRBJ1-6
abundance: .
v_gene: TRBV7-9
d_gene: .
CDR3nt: TGTGCCAGCAGCACCAGGGTTGCCTCCTATAATTCACCCCTCCACTTT
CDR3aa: CASSTRVASYNSPLHF

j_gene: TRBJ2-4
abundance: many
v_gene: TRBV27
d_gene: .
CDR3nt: TGTGCCAGCAGTTTGGGGGGCCAAGCCAAAAACATTCAGTACTTC
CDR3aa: CASSLGGQAKNIQYF

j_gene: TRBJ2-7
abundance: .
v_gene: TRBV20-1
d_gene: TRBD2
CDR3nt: TGCAGTGCTAGACTGAGCGGGAGGCTCTCCTACGAGCAGTACTTC
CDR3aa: CSARLSGRLSYEQYF

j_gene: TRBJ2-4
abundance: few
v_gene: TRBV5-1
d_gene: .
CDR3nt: TGCGCCAGCAGCCCCTCAACCAGGGCCAAAAACATTCAGTACTTC
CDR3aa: CASSPSTRAKNIQYF

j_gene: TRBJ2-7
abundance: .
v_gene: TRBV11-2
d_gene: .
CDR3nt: TGTGCCAGCAGCTTCTCCCTAGCGGAGGGGGTGCAGTACTTC
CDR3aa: CASSFSLAEGVQYF

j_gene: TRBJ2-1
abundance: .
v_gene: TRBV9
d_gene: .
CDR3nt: TGTGCCAGCAGCGGCCCCGACAGGTCCTACAATGAGCAGTTCTTC
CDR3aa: CASSGPDRSYNEQFF

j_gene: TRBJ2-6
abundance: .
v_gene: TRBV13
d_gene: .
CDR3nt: TGTGCCAGCAGCTTCCGACGTAAGACCTCTGGGGCCAACGTCCTGACTTTC
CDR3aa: CASSFRRKTSGANVLTF